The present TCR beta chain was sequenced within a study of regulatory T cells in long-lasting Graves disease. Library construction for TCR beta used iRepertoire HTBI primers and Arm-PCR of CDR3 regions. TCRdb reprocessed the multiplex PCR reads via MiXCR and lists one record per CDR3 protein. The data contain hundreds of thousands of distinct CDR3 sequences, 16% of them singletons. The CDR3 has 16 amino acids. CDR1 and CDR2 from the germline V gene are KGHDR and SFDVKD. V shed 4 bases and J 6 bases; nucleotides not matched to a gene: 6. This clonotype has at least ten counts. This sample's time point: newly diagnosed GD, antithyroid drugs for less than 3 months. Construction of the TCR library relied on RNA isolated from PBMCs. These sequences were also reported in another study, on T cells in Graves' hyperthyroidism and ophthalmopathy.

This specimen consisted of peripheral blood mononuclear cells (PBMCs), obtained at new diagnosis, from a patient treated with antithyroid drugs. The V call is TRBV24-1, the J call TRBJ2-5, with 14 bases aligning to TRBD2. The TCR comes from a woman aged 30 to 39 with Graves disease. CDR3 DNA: TGTGCCACCAGTGACCAGACTAGCGGGAGGGCACAGACCCAGTACTTC. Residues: CATSDQTSGRAQTQYF.